This TCR beta chain was sequenced in a study of blood T cell repertoires in COVID-19. The overall study: Sources were T cells, B-cell-depleted T cells, or PBMCs; the material itself was cDNA or gDNA.

The V gene's germline CDR1 is MNHNS and CDR2 SASEGT. The J segment lost 0 bases and the V segment lost 2 bases, leaving 7 bases of the junction unmatched. This CDR3 is built from 19 residues. Participant age was roughly 18 to 95 years, and participants resided in 24 US areas. This clone was observed once. In the original processing: Nucleated cell counts were estimated from reference gene primer amplification. Sequencing was performed with immunoSEQ multiplex PCR; in TCRdb, only in-frame clones are kept and a portion is missing. The DNA was the basis for D and trimming; V, J and clone size are from that table. The sample holds 400,000 to 450,000 clones, 85% to 90% seen once.

The source material was PBMCs or T cells enriched from blood (not recorded which). This sequence was found in a man under 40 who had recovered from COVID-19. This sequence joins TRBV6-1 and TRBJ2-6, with TRBD2 identical over 10 bases. The CDR3 reads CASSELRTSGSSGANVLTF. CDR3 nucleotide sequence: TGTGCCAGCAGTGAACTTAGGACTAGCGGCAGCTCTGGGGCCAACGTCCTGACTTTC.